The present TCR beta chain was sequenced within a study of T cells in pancreatic ductal adenocarcinoma. Findings and limits, study-wide: Mean clonality was roughly 0.11 in tumors and approximately 0.072 in blood, not significantly different.

No neoadjuvant therapy was given to the selected pancreatic ductal adenocarcinoma patients before their surgery. CDR3 length equals 17 residues. V was pared by 4 bases and J by 0 bases, with 6 bases of the junction left unmatched. Germline V gives CDR1 MGHRA, CDR2 YSYEKL. This table comes from immunoSEQ multiplex PCR, and its TCRdb copy is limited to in-frame clones, with some not included. The sample shows roughly 100,000 clones, about 95% of them seen only once. In the case of this clone: Its target is unknown.

The sample consisted of PBMCs. The TCR sequence derives from a human donor with pancreatic ductal adenocarcinoma. The J gene is TRBJ2-1, the V gene TRBV4-1; 10 nucleotides line up with TRBD2. In nucleotides, the CDR3 is TGCGCCAGCAGCCGTGGACTAGCGGCTAGCTCCTACAATGAGCAGTTCTTC. Protein: CASSRGLAASSYNEQFF.